This T cell receptor (beta chain) was identified in a study of CD8+CD57+ T cells in acquired aplastic anemia. Study context: DNA per sorted CD4+ or CD8+ sample ranged about 0.18 to 30 ug, averaging approximately 3.3 ug. For CD4+ cells, healthy donors had an average of about 10 million reads.

This clonotype was seen only a few times. What it binds is not known. The germline CDR1 and CDR2 sequences are KGHDR and SFDVKD. The CDR3 runs to 13 residues. Trimming removed 3 bases from V and 1 base from J, with 3 bases in between. Study-wide findings and caveats: There were roughly 28 CD8+ CDR3 sequences that occurred in both patients and controls.

TCR beta VDJ combinations and CDR3 sequences were profiled from genomic DNA. TCRdb processed the reads anew with MiXCR; each CDR3 protein has one entry. The sample has roughly 150,000 distinct CDR3 sequences, approximately 40% seen once. The chain has TRBV24-1 and TRBJ2-1; D remains unclear. This TCR derives from a human donor in good health. Sequenced sample: sorted CD4+, CD8+, or CD8+CD57+ T cells (not recorded which) from PBMCs. CDR3 loop: CATSDTSYNEQFF. CDR3 sequence (DNA): TGTGCCACCAGTGATACGTCCTACAATGAGCAGTTCTTC.